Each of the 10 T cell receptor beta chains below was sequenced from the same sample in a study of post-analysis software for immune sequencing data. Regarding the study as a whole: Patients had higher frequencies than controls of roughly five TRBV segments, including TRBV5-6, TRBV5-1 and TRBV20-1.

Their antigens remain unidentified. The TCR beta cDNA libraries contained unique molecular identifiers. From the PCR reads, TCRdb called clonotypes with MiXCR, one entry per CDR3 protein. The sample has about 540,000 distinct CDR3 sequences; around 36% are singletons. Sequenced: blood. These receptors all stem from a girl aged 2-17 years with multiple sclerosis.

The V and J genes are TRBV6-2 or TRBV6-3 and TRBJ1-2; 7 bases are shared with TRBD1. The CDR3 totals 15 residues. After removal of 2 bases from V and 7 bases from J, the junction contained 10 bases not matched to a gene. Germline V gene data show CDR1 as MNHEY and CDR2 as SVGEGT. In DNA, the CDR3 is TGTGCCAGCAGTTACCCGTCAGGGGGGGCGATTGGCTACACCTTC. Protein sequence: CASSYPSGGAIGYTF.

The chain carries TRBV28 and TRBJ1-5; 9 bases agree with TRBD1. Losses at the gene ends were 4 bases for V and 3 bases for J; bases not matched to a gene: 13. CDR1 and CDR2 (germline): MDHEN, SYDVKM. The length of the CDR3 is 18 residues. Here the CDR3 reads CASSSDQWGQGPNQPQHF. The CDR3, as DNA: TGTGCCAGCAGTTCAGATCAATGGGGACAGGGCCCCAATCAGCCCCAGCATTTT.

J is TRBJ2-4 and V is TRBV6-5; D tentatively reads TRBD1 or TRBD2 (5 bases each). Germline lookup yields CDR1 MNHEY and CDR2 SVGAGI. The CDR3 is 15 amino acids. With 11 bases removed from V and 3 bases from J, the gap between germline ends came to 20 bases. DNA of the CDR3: TGTGCCGGCACGGGGCTGGGCCAGGGCAAAAACATTCAGTACTTC. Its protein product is CAGTGLGQGKNIQYF.

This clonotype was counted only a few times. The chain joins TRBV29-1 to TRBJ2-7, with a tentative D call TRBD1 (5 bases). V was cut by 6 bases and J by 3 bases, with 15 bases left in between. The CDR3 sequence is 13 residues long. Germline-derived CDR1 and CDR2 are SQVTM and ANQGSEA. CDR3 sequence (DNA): TGCAGCGTCGAGAACCGACAGAACTACGAGCAGTACTTC. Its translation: CSVENRQNYEQYF.

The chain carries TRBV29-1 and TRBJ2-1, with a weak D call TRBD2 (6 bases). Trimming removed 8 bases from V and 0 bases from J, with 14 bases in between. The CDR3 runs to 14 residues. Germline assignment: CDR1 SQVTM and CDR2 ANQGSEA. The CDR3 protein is CSLLGGSSYNEQFF. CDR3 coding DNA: TGCAGCCTGTTGGGGGGAAGCTCCTACAATGAGCAGTTCTTC.

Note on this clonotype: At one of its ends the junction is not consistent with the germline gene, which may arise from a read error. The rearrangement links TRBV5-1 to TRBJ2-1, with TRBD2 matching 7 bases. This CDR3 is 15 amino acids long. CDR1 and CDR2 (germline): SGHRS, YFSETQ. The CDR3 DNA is TGCGCCAGCAGCTTGAACGGGGGGAGATACAATGAGCTGTTCTTC. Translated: CASSLNGGRYNELFF.

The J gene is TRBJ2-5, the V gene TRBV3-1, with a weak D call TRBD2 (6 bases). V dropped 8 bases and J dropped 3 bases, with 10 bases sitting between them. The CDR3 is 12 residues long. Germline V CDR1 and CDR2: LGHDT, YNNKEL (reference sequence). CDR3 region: CASRDWEETQYF. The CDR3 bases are TGTGCCAGCCGGGACTGGGAAGAGACCCAGTACTTC.

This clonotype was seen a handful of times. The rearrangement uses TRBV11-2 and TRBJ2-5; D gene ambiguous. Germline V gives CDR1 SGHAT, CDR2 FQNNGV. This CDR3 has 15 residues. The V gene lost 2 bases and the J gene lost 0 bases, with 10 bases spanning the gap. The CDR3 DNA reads TGTGCCAGCAGCTTAACCTCGAGTAACCAAGAGACCCAGTACTTC. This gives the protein CASSLTSSNQETQYF.

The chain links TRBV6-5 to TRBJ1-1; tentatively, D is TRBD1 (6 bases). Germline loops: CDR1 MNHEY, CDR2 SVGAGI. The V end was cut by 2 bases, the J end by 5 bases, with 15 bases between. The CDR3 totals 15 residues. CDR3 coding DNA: TGTGCCAGCAGTTACACCACAGGGCCCCTAACTGAAGCTTTCTTT. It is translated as CASSYTTGPLTEAFF.

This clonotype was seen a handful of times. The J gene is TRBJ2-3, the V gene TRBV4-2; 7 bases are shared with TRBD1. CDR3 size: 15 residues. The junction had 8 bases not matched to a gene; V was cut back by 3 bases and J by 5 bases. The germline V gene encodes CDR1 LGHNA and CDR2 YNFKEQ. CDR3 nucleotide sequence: TGTGCCAGCAGCCACACGACAGGGTCGGAAGATACGCAGTATTTT. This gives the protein CASSHTTGSEDTQYF.